The next 26 T cell receptor beta chains were all read from a single sample in a study of T cells expressing NK-cell markers. TCRdb reprocessed the 5' RACE reads and stores each CDR3 protein as one record, lacking DNA. This sample's table reports 400,000 or so distinct CDR3 sequences. Sequencing used blood T cells: a sorted CD56 or NKG2C T cell subset, CD4+ or CD8+ T cells, or bulk PBMC T cells (not recorded which). All receptors derive from a woman in her fifties or sixties in good health.

V usage is TRBV7-9 and J usage is TRBJ2-5; the D call of TRBD2 rests on TCRdb alone, since no DNA is present to check it. Germline V gene lookup returns CDR1 SEHNR and CDR2 FQNEAQ (reference sequence). This CDR3 is 17 amino acids long. The CDR3: CASSFPGTSGIGETQYF.

This chain uses TRBV29-1 with TRBJ1-1; TCRdb picks TRBD1, but there is no DNA to check that call. Germline CDR1 SQVTM, CDR2 ANQGSEA. The CDR3 has 12 residues. The CDR3 here is CSVVSGHTEAFF.

The J gene is TRBJ1-2, the V gene TRBV4-1; checking the TCRdb D call of TRBD1 is not possible without DNA. Germline CDR1 reads MGHRA; CDR2 reads YSYEKL. The CDR3 loop spans 18 amino acids. CDR3 sequence reads: CASSQDRPGQGRGYGYTF.

This chain links TRBV7-2 with TRBJ1-2; TCRdb picks TRBD1, but there is no DNA to check that call. This CDR3 spans 17 amino acids. Germline CDR1 SGHTA, CDR2 FQGNSA. CDR3 in amino acids: CASSSPFRGRGLDGYTF.

The CDR3 spells CSLRTLYGYTF. The rearrangement links TRBV29-1 to TRBJ1-2. This CDR3 has 11 amino acids. Germline CDR1 SQVTM, CDR2 ANQGSEA.

The genes are TRBV7-7 and TRBJ2-1; the D call of TRBD2 rests on TCRdb alone, since no DNA is present to check it. Germline values: CDR1 SSHAT, CDR2 FNYEAQ (reference sequence). The CDR3 runs to 15 residues. CDR3 residues: CASSPSSGRAGEQFF.

V is TRBV7-9 and J is TRBJ2-7. Germline CDR1 is SEHNR and CDR2 is FQNEAQ (reference sequence). The CDR3 spans 13 residues. CDR3 amino acids: CASSFGISDEQYF.

The chain carries TRBV24-1 and TRBJ2-1; TCRdb picks TRBD2, but there is no DNA to check that call. This CDR3 has 15 residues. Germline V CDR1 and CDR2: KGHDR, SFDVKD. CDR3 region: CATQTSGLSYNEQFF.

V is TRBV7-6 and J is TRBJ2-5; TCRdb reports TRBD2, a call that lacks DNA to check it against. In germline, CDR1 is SGHVS, CDR2 FNYEAQ. CDR3 length: 16 residues. CDR3 region: CASSLATSGIQETQYF.

This chain uses TRBV29-1 with TRBJ2-2; the TCRdb call, TRBD1, lacks DNA for checking. The CDR3 runs to 13 residues. The germline V gene encodes CDR1 SQVTM and CDR2 ANQGSEA. CDR3 amino acids: CSVEEGGLGELFF.

The rearrangement joins TRBV12-3 or TRBV12-4 to TRBJ1-6. The CDR3 consists of 15 residues. The CDR3 is CASSFKSSYNSPLHF.

The CDR3 spells CASSSIGGREEESEQFF. The V and J genes are TRBV11-2 and TRBJ2-1; TCRdb returns TRBD2, unconfirmable since there is no DNA. The CDR3 is made up of 17 amino acids. The V gene's germline CDR1 is SGHAT and CDR2 FQNNGV.

This rearrangement joins TRBV6-4 to TRBJ2-1. The CDR3 is made up of 14 amino acids. The germline V gene has CDR1 MRHNA and CDR2 SNTAGT. CDR3 sequence: CASKYDGSSLEQFF.

The chain employs TRBV20-1 and TRBJ2-2; TCRdb calls TRBD1, which cannot be checked without DNA. This CDR3 spans 16 amino acids. CDR1 and CDR2 (germline): DFQATT, SNEGSKA (reference sequence). The CDR3 region is CSARGVGRGNTGELFF.

This chain connects TRBV5-5 to TRBJ2-5; the D gene TCRdb calls, TRBD1, cannot be checked with no DNA. CDR1 and CDR2 (germline): SGHKS, YYEKEE (reference sequence). The CDR3 length is 17 residues. The CDR3 here is CASSFIRQAVGPETQYF.

The chain combines TRBV24-1 with TRBJ2-1; TCRdb indicates TRBD2, and absent DNA this call remains unverified. The CDR3 runs to 17 residues. Germline V gene data show CDR1 as KGHDR and CDR2 as SFDVKD. The CDR3 sequence is CATSEPTPGLAGNEQFF.

The chain carries TRBV2 and TRBJ2-7; checking the TCRdb D call of TRBD2 is not possible without DNA. CDR3 length equals 14 residues. Germline loops: CDR1 SNHLY, CDR2 FYNNEI. CDR3 protein: CAVSIPGLSYEQYF.

J is TRBJ2-6 and V is TRBV11-3. Germline V gene data show CDR1 as SGHNT and CDR2 as YENEEA. The length of the CDR3 is 12 residues. The CDR3 region is CAPSPGANVLTF.

The chain is built from TRBV10-3 and TRBJ1-1. The CDR3 sequence is 15 residues long. Germline values: CDR1 ENHRY, CDR2 SYGVKD. The CDR3: CAISEGRTMNTEAFF.

CDR3 sequence: CATQGDQETQYF. The V gene is TRBV10-3, the J gene TRBJ2-5. This CDR3 region has 12 residues. CDR1 is ENHRY, CDR2 SYGVKD, per germline.

V and J are TRBV12-3 or TRBV12-4 and TRBJ2-3. The CDR3 totals 15 residues. CDR3 protein: CASSSDEVITDTQYF.

J is TRBJ2-5 and V is TRBV11-2. Germline loops: CDR1 SGHAT, CDR2 FQNNGV. The CDR3 runs 13 residues. Here the CDR3 reads CASSRVIGETQYF.

The chain couples TRBV6-5 to TRBJ2-4; TCRdb lists TRBD2, though no DNA is available to test this call. Germline V lookup: CDR1 MNHEY, CDR2 SVGAGI. The CDR3 has 16 residues. CDR3 amino acids: CASTSTRGQLGDIQYF.

The chain couples TRBV24-1 to TRBJ2-1; absent DNA, TCRdb's TRBD2 call cannot be checked. Germline assignment: CDR1 KGHDR and CDR2 SFDVKD. The CDR3 runs to 15 residues. CDR3 loop: CATSDNGRNYNEQFF.

The chain combines TRBV7-9 with TRBJ1-1. This CDR3 is 14 amino acids long. CDR1 and CDR2 (germline): SEHNR, FQNEAQ (reference sequence). CDR3 sequence: CASSSGGLFTEAFF.

This chain connects TRBV3-1 to TRBJ1-1; the TCRdb call, TRBD1, lacks DNA for checking. CDR3 size: 14 residues. CDR1 is LGHDT, CDR2 YNNKEL, per germline (reference sequence). Here the CDR3 reads CASSQETGRTEAFF.